This T cell receptor beta chain stems from a study of shared T cell receptors in the human thymus. Repertoires were generated with immunoSEQ multiplex PCR, while TCRdb's copy carries only in-frame clones and drops some. Of over 450,000 clones listed, roughly 74% are singletons. CDR1 is MNHEY and CDR2 is SMNVEV in the germline V gene (reference sequence). The CDR3 is 17 amino acids. The germline V and J ends were trimmed by 2 bases and 0 bases, with 17 bases remaining between them. Separately, the same data were catalogued under a study of human thymus T cells. That paper adds: During corrective heart surgery, resections were taken, and the thymus tissue came from them. Repertoires sampled from thymus and blood appeared biased in V and J gene usage. Highly overlapping thymic repertoires in unrelated individuals were reported by related research.

The rearrangement uses TRBV27 and TRBJ2-7; D is unresolved. Sequencing was carried out using thymocytes. The receptor comes from a boy in the first two years of life with a congenital heart defect. The DNA for the CDR3 is TGTGCCAGCAGTTTACGTCCGCGTCGGTACCTCTCCTACGAGCAGTACTTC. Encoded protein: CASSLRPRRYLSYEQYF.